The 31 T cell receptor beta chains below were found in one sample sequenced in a study of blood T cells in healthy people across ages. Primers used in a second PCR of about 6 to 11 cycles were a sample-barcoded 5' primer and a J-beta primer mix. Each CDR3 protein is one row after TCRdb ran MiXCR on the 5' RACE reads. Altogether 790,000 or so distinct CDR3 sequences are present, around half being singletons, with the ten largest covering roughly 18%. The sequenced material came from blood. The receptors derive from a man older than 75 in good health.

This clonotype has at least ten counts. The V gene is TRBV7-2, the J gene TRBJ2-1; D is unresolved. Trimming shortened V by 0 bases and J by 8 bases, and 5 bases separated the two germline ends. In germline, CDR1 is SGHTA, CDR2 FQGNSA. The CDR3 has 12 amino acids. CDR3 sequence reads: CASSLARYEQFF. The CDR3 nucleotides read TGTGCCAGCAGCTTAGCAAGATATGAGCAGTTCTTC.

This clonotype has just a few counts. This chain joins TRBV6-1 and TRBJ2-1; D remains ambiguous. CDR1 is MNHNS, CDR2 SASEGT, per germline. This CDR3 spans 13 amino acids. The V gene lost 10 bases and the J gene lost 2 bases, with 12 bases spanning the gap. CDR3 region: CAIPGLAYNEQFF. The CDR3 region has the DNA TGTGCCATCCCCGGGCTAGCCTACAATGAGCAGTTCTTC.

The CDR3 DNA sequence: TGTGCCAGCAGCCAAGTGATTGGAGGACTAGCGGGACATACCTACGAGCAGTACTTC. Protein product: CASSQVIGGLAGHTYEQYF. V gene TRBV14 combines with J gene TRBJ2-7; 12 bases map to TRBD2. This CDR3 is 19 amino acids long. Germline trimming cut 1 base from V and 2 bases from J; bases unmatched to any gene: 12. Per germline, CDR1 SGHDN and CDR2 FVKESK.

The chain uses TRBV7-2 and TRBJ1-6; no clear D. Germline CDR1 is SGHTA and CDR2 is FQGNSA. The CDR3 contains 14 residues. The V and J ends lost 5 bases and 9 bases respectively, with 14 bases between them. The CDR3 nucleotides read TGTGCCAGCAGCCAACTGACAATAAGTTCACCCCTCCACTTT. Amino acids: CASSQLTISSPLHF.

This chain uses TRBV20-1 with TRBJ2-1, with 9 positions matching TRBD2. CDR3 size: 14 residues. CDR1 and CDR2 from the germline V gene are DFQATT and SNEGSKA (reference sequence). The ends lost 5 bases at V and 2 bases at J; junction bases unmatched: 4. The CDR3 region has the DNA TGCAGTGCTGTACTAGCGGGTGCCTACAATGAGCAGTTCTTC. As protein: CSAVLAGAYNEQFF.

This clonotype occurred many times. The genes are TRBV4-1 and TRBJ2-1; 7 bases are a match to TRBD2. V lost 1 base, J lost 4 bases, and 4 bases stayed unmatched. The length of the CDR3 is 15 residues. The germline gives CDR1 MGHRA, CDR2 YSYEKL. CDR3 nucleotides: TGCGCCAGCAGCCAAGTAGCGGGCTTTTACAATGAGCAGTTCTTC. The encoded protein is CASSQVAGFYNEQFF.

The chain employs TRBV6-5 and TRBJ2-7, with D perhaps given as TRBD1 or TRBD2 (6 bases each). In germline, CDR1 is MNHEY, CDR2 SVGAGI. The CDR3 loop spans 16 amino acids. Trimming took 0 bases from V and 1 from J, leaving 13 bases between them. The CDR3 DNA follows: TGTGCCAGCAGTTACTCGACAGGCGGGACGTCCTACGAGCAGTACTTC. Translation: CASSYSTGGTSYEQYF.

This clonotype was detected ten times or more. V and J are TRBV13 and TRBJ1-6; D not certain. Germline V gene data show CDR1 as PRHDT and CDR2 as FYEKMQ (reference sequence). The V end lost 1 base, the J end lost 0 bases, and 7 bases lay between the germline ends. This CDR3 region has 16 residues. This CDR3 is CASSLEGSSYNSPLHF. The CDR3 nucleotides read TGTGCCAGCAGCTTAGAAGGGAGCTCCTATAATTCACCCCTCCACTTT.

This clonotype has a handful of counts. The V and J genes are TRBV20-1 and TRBJ2-4, with a weak D call TRBD2 (6 bases). V was pared by 6 bases and J by 4 bases, with 7 bases between. The CDR3 runs to 11 residues. Germline CDR1 is DFQATT and CDR2 is SNEGSKA (reference sequence). The CDR3 is CSAAGKNIQYF. The CDR3 DNA sequence: TGCAGTGCGGCGGGGAAAAACATTCAGTACTTC.

This chain joins TRBV6-2 or TRBV6-3 and TRBJ2-5; D may match TRBD1 or TRBD2 (5 bases each). The germline V gene encodes CDR1 MNHEY and CDR2 SVGEGT. The germline V and J ends were trimmed by 10 bases and 2 bases, with 11 bases remaining between them. The CDR3 is 12 amino acids. Here the CDR3 DNA reads TGTGCCACCGGGACCTTTCAAGAGACCCAGTACTTC. Residues: CATGTFQETQYF.

This clonotype was seen ten or more times. The rearrangement uses TRBV25-1 and TRBJ2-1; 7 nucleotides agree with TRBD2. CDR1 is MGHDK, CDR2 SYGVNS, per germline. The CDR3 spans 13 residues. V trimming: 6 bases; J trimming: 9 bases; junction bases outside the gene matches: 8. The CDR3 nucleotides are TGTGCCAGCAGAGGGGAGGGTCTACTTGAGCAGTTCTTC. Translation gives CASRGEGLLEQFF.

This clonotype was seen only a few times. The chain links TRBV4-1 to TRBJ2-5; D possibly corresponds to TRBD1 (6 bases). The CDR3 spans 14 residues. V was shortened by 1 base and J by 5 bases, with 11 bases between the two germline ends. Germline V gives CDR1 MGHRA, CDR2 YSYEKL. The CDR3 sequence is CASSQVLTGETQYF. The CDR3 DNA is TGCGCCAGCAGCCAAGTACTTACAGGGGAGACCCAGTACTTC.

This chain joins TRBV27 and TRBJ2-1, with TRBD2 identical over 9 bases. Looked up from germline, CDR1 is MNHEY and CDR2 is SMNVEV (reference sequence). The V and J ends lost 3 bases and 7 bases, in that order; junction bases with no gene match: 10. The CDR3 length is 16 residues. CDR3 residues: CASSFLLAGRGNEQFF. DNA for the CDR3: TGTGCCAGCAGTTTCTTGCTAGCGGGGCGGGGGAATGAGCAGTTCTTC.

This clonotype was counted between two and nine times. The CDR3 DNA is TGTGCCAGTAGTGTTGGACAGGGGGCGTACAATGAGCAGTTCTTC. As protein: CASSVGQGAYNEQFF. The chain is built from TRBV19 and TRBJ2-1, with TRBD1 matching over 11 bases. Germline CDR1 and CDR2: LNHDA and SQIVND (reference sequence). V was clipped by 5 bases and J by 4 bases; unmatched bases: 4. The CDR3 sequence is 15 residues long.

This clonotype showed up many times. This chain joins TRBV3-1 and TRBJ1-6; no clear D gene. Germline V CDR1 and CDR2: LGHDT, YNNKEL (reference sequence). The CDR3 covers 12 residues. Trimming took off 2 bases at V and 11 bases at J, with 7 bases between the two ends. The CDR3 nucleotides are TGTGCCAGCAGCCAAAGGGAGGCACCCCTCCACTTT. Its translation: CASSQREAPLHF.

This clonotype was recorded a few times. The genes are TRBV6-6 and TRBJ2-5; D might be TRBD1 (6 bases). The end of the DNA is better explained by TRBJ2-7, so the J call may be wrong. The CDR3 runs to 13 residues. CDR1 and CDR2 from the germline V gene are MNHNY and SVGAGI (reference sequence). The CDR3 DNA reads TGTGCCAGCACCCGGGACAACCCTGGCGAGCAGTACTTC. Translation: CASTRDNPGEQYF.

This clonotype was seen a few times. The V gene is TRBV4-2, the J gene TRBJ2-5; D gene unclear. The DNA end is a closer match to TRBJ2-7, so the J assignment may be wrong. Germline values: CDR1 LGHNA, CDR2 YNFKEQ. This CDR3 is 13 amino acids long. CDR3 nucleotide sequence: TGTGCCAGCAGCCAACTGGGCCTCTACGAGCAGTACTTC. Translation gives CASSQLGLYEQYF.

The chain employs TRBV5-6 and TRBJ1-2; D possibly corresponds to TRBD1 (6 bases). CDR3 length: 11 amino acids. The germline gives CDR1 SGHDT, CDR2 YYEEEE. The germline V and J ends were trimmed by 5 bases and 10 bases, with 12 bases remaining between them. The DNA of the CDR3 is TGTGCCAGCAGGCCGGACAGTAACTACACCTTC. This translates into CASRPDSNYTF.

On this clonotype itself: At one end, the junction sequence differs from germline, possibly due to a read error. The chain recombines TRBV4-3 with TRBJ1-1; D possibly corresponds to TRBD1 (6 bases). CDR3 length equals 15 residues. Germline values: CDR1 LGHNA, CDR2 YSLEER. The CDR3 DNA reads TGCGCCAGCAGCCAACAAACAGGGACGAACAATGAAGCTTTCTTT. The encoded protein is CASSQQTGTNNEAFF.

The rearrangement links TRBV5-5 to TRBJ2-1; TRBD1 agrees at 9 bases. CDR3 length: 15 amino acids. Trimming cost V 2 bases and J 5 bases; bases outside gene matches: 5. Germline V lookup: CDR1 SGHKS, CDR2 YYEKEE (reference sequence). CDR3 loop: CASSFRGQGNNEQFF. CDR3 DNA: TGTGCCAGCAGCTTCCGGGGACAGGGCAACAATGAGCAGTTCTTC.

Points on this clonotype: A read error may be the cause here, since a much bigger clone is one base away. The chain recombines TRBV7-2 with TRBJ2-1; TRBD2 agrees at 11 bases. The DNA matches TRBJ2-7 better at its end, which makes the J call doubtful. CDR1 and CDR2 (germline): SGHTA, FQGNSA. This CDR3 comprises 18 residues. For the CDR3, the DNA is TGTGCCAGCAGCTTAGCACCAACTAGCGGGAGATCCTACAATGAGCAGTACTTC. Translated: CASSLAPTSGRSYNEQYF.

As to this clonotype: A much bigger clone sits one base away, suggesting this may be a read error. V gene TRBV12-3 or TRBV12-4 combines with J gene TRBJ2-3; D remains unclear. The length of the CDR3 is 17 residues. V was pared by 4 bases and J by 2 bases, with 19 bases between. CDR3 DNA sequence: TGTGCCAGCAGTTCTGAGCGAGCCGCGTCTTACACAGATACGCAGTATTTT. It yields the protein CASSSERAASYTDTQYF.

The chain combines TRBV10-3 with TRBJ1-2; D not resolved. V was trimmed by 6 bases and J by 9 bases, leaving 14 bases between them. The germline gives CDR1 ENHRY, CDR2 SYGVKD. The CDR3 covers 12 residues. The CDR3 spells CAISETGVRYTF. CDR3 nucleotides: TGTGCCATCAGCGAAACCGGAGTCCGCTACACCTTC.

This clonotype was picked up a small number of times. The chain is built from TRBV18 and TRBJ1-2; possible D gene TRBD1, 6 bases. The V end was cut by 5 bases, the J end by 5 bases, with 18 bases between. Per germline, CDR1 KGHSH and CDR2 LQKENI. The CDR3 loop spans 15 amino acids. The CDR3 nucleotides read TGTGCCAGCTCAATCGGGGACACCGGATTTTATGGCTACACCTTC. Translated: CASSIGDTGFYGYTF.

The chain employs TRBV27 and TRBJ2-5, with 9 bases aligning to TRBD1. This CDR3 has 15 amino acids. V trimming: 6 bases; J trimming: 11 bases; junction bases outside the gene matches: 16. CDR1 is MNHEY and CDR2 is SMNVEV in the germline V gene (reference sequence). The CDR3: CASSSGTGSYNEQYF. In DNA, the CDR3 is TGTGCCAGCAGCTCCGGGACAGGGTCGTACAATGAGCAGTACTTC.

The gene calls are TRBV21-1 and TRBJ2-7; TRBD1 is the table's D call and was not checked against the DNA. TRBV21-1 is labeled a pseudogene. CDR3 length: 17 residues. The DNA of the CDR3 is TGTGCCAGCAGCAAAGCGTCGACAGGGGGAAAACGTTACGAGCAGTACTTC. Encoded protein: CASSKASTGGKRYEQYF.

The chain combines TRBV11-2 with TRBJ2-4; D gene ambiguous. The J call is doubtful: the DNA matches TRBJ2-7 better. Germline CDR1 SGHAT, CDR2 FQNNGV. This CDR3 spans 13 amino acids. This CDR3 is CASSVGPTYEQYF. The CDR3 nucleotides read TGTGCCAGCAGCGTAGGGCCGACCTACGAGCAGTACTTC.

The V call is TRBV20-1, the J call TRBJ2-5, with TRBD2 as a possible D gene (6 bases). In germline, CDR1 is DFQATT, CDR2 SNEGSKA (reference sequence). V was clipped by 0 bases and J by 5 bases, with 13 bases between them. The length of the CDR3 is 14 residues. The CDR3 is CSARDRSGRETQYF. CDR3 sequence (DNA): TGCAGTGCTAGAGATAGGTCAGGGAGGGAGACCCAGTACTTC.

This CDR3 reads CASSLRTGINEQYF. The DNA of the CDR3 is TGTGCCAGCAGCCTCCGGACGGGTATCAACGAGCAGTACTTC. This chain connects TRBV9 to TRBJ2-7; D gene uncertain. The germline CDR1 and CDR2 sequences are SGDLS and YYNGEE. Trimming pared 4 bases from V and 5 bases from J, leaving 16 bases between. The CDR3 is 14 amino acids.

V gene TRBV6-5 combines with J gene TRBJ2-2; D may correspond to TRBD1 or TRBD2 (5 bases each). Germline assignment: CDR1 MNHEY and CDR2 SVGAGI. The CDR3 sequence is 16 residues long. V was cut by 0 bases and J by 2 bases, with 10 bases left in between. CDR3 sequence reads: CASSYSGDLNTGELFF. CDR3 sequence (DNA): TGTGCCAGCAGTTACTCGGGGGACCTTAACACCGGGGAGCTGTTTTTT.

The CDR3 nucleotides read TGCAGTGGACACCCGGGGGCGCGATCAGGAGAGACCCAGTACTTC. Translated: CSGHPGARSGETQYF. The gene calls are TRBV20-1 and TRBJ2-5; D may match TRBD1 or TRBD2 (6 bases each). CDR1 is DFQATT, CDR2 SNEGSKA, per germline (reference sequence). The germline V and J ends were trimmed by 7 bases and 4 bases, with 22 bases remaining between them. There are 15 residues in the CDR3.